The entry below gives a single T cell receptor beta chain sequence along with its context. The antigen remains undetermined. The protocol was immunoSEQ multiplex PCR, while the TCRdb copy is restricted to in-frame clones and leaves out a portion. The sample has around 71,000 clones, 85% to 95% seen once. The sample belongs to a study of cytomegalovirus exposure and HLA in healthy donors. The V and J ends lost 0 bases and 4 bases, in that order; junction bases with no gene match: 1. The CDR3 covers 14 residues. The germline CDR1 and CDR2 sequences are SGDLS and YYNGEE. Study-wide results and limits: A subsequent analysis found that TCR clusters from the first cohort also tended to co-occur in the approximately 120 validation repertoires, with about 94% of cluster scores above 0. Three chains linked to CMV were shown in vitro to be specific for CMV antigens.

The V and J genes are TRBV9 and TRBJ2-3; TRBD2 matches at 8 bases. The sequenced material came from PBMCs. This sequence originates from a man younger than 35 in good health and CMV-seropositive. The CDR3 coding sequence is TGTGCCAGCAGCGTAGCGGGAGGGCCAGATACGCAGTATTTT. Amino acids: CASSVAGGPDTQYF.